Listed here are 27 T cell receptor beta chains from one sample, sequenced in a study of blood T cell repertoires in COVID-19. Measured with immunoSEQ multiplex PCR; TCRdb has only the in-frame clones, and not every one. The sample holds 300,000 to 400,000 clones; 90% are singletons and the top ten take 2% to 3%. The sequenced sample was PBMCs or T cells enriched from blood (not recorded which). The receptors here all came from a man in his fifties or sixties who had recovered from COVID-19.

The J gene is TRBJ1-2, the V gene TRBV7-2, with 11 bases aligning to TRBD1. Germline V gene lookup returns CDR1 SGHTA and CDR2 FQGNSA. The CDR3 runs 18 residues. J was trimmed by 0 bases and V by 4 bases; bases with no gene match: 10. CDR3 nucleotide sequence: TGTGCCAGCAGCTCACGTACCGGGACAGGGGGGTCTAACTATGGCTACACCTTC. It encodes CASSSRTGTGGSNYGYTF.

This chain links TRBV19 with TRBJ1-2; D uncertain. The CDR3 covers 11 residues. Trimming removed 5 bases from V and 4 bases from J, with 5 bases in between. Germline CDR1 and CDR2: LNHDA and SQIVND (reference sequence). CDR3 in DNA: TGTGCCAGTAGTCTCGGCTATGGCTACACCTTC. It yields the protein CASSLGYGYTF.

The gene calls are TRBV9 and TRBJ1-2, with a tentative D call TRBD1 (5 bases). V lost 3 bases to trimming and J lost 6 bases, with 24 bases between them. Germline lookup yields CDR1 SGDLS and CDR2 YYNGEE. The CDR3 loop spans 17 amino acids. The CDR3 DNA follows: TGTGCCAGCAGCGCCCCCACTTGGGGGAGGGGATTTCATGGCTACACCTTC. Translating gives CASSAPTWGRGFHGYTF.

V gene TRBV27 combines with J gene TRBJ2-7; 9 nucleotides align to TRBD1. Germline CDR1 is MNHEY and CDR2 is SMNVEV (reference sequence). With 5 bases clipped from V and 2 bases from J, the junction kept 4 bases outside the gene matches. CDR3 length: 14 residues. The CDR3 protein is CASSPRQGAYEQYF. CDR3 nucleotides: TGTGCCAGCAGTCCCCGACAGGGGGCCTACGAGCAGTACTTC.

The chain has TRBV6-5 and TRBJ2-3, with TRBD1 identical over 8 bases. The CDR3 is 14 residues long. V lost 7 bases and J lost 0; bases outside the gene matches: 3. Per the germline V gene, CDR1 is MNHEY and CDR2 is SVGAGI. The CDR3: CASNTGGSTDTQYF. The CDR3 nucleotides read TGTGCCAGCAATACAGGGGGGAGCACAGATACGCAGTATTTT.

This rearrangement joins TRBV6-5 to TRBJ1-6, with 10 bases fitting TRBD1. The CDR3 extends over 15 amino acids. CDR1 MNHEY and CDR2 SVGAGI come from the germline V gene. V lost 10 bases to trimming and J lost 8 bases; unmatched junction nucleotides: 11. Here the CDR3 reads CATTNRDRGYSPLHF. The CDR3 coding sequence is TGTGCCACCACGAACCGGGACAGGGGATATTCACCCCTCCACTTT.

The CDR3 nucleotides are TGTGCCAGCAGCTCACCTGAGCATAGGGGTATGAACACTGAAGCTTTCTTT. Translation: CASSSPEHRGMNTEAFF. The chain combines TRBV7-9 with TRBJ1-1, with D possibly TRBD1 on 5 matching bases. V dropped 4 bases and J dropped 0 bases, with 18 bases sitting between them. Germline values: CDR1 SEHNR, CDR2 FQNEAQ (reference sequence). The CDR3 contains 17 residues.

In the case of this clone: Mismatch with germline at one junction end may stem from a read error. The CDR3 DNA reads TGTGCCTGGAGTGTGGGGCCGGGCTGCACCTTC. Translation: CAWSVGPGCTF. The V gene is TRBV30, the J gene TRBJ1-2, with D possibly being TRBD1 (5 bases). CDR3 length equals 11 residues. Germline assignment: CDR1 GTSNPN and CDR2 SVGIG (reference sequence).

The chain joins TRBV27 to TRBJ2-7; D may be TRBD2 (5 bases). Germline CDR1 is MNHEY and CDR2 is SMNVEV (reference sequence). The length of the CDR3 is 13 residues. V was clipped by 6 bases and J by 7 bases, with 16 bases between them. CDR3 in amino acids: CASREVYRSEQYF. The CDR3, as DNA: TGTGCCAGCAGGGAGGTTTACCGCTCGGAGCAGTACTTC.

The chain recombines TRBV7-2 with TRBJ1-2; D might be TRBD1 (5 bases). This CDR3 contains 13 residues. Germline-derived CDR1 and CDR2 are SGHTA and FQGNSA. V was shortened by 4 bases and J by 4 bases, with 10 bases between the two germline ends. The CDR3 spells CASSSTGSYGYTF. As DNA, the CDR3 is TGTGCCAGCAGCTCAACAGGTTCCTATGGCTACACCTTC. The whole variable domain, remainder taken from reference TRBV7-2 and TRBJ1-2, is GAGVSQSPSNKVTEKGKDVELRCDPISGHTALYWYRQSLGQGLEFLIYFQGNSAPDKSGLPSDRFSAERTGGSVSTLTIQRTQQEDSAVYLCASSSTGSYGYTFGSGTRLTVV.

V gene TRBV18 combines with J gene TRBJ1-5, with 9 bases lining up with TRBD1. The CDR3 length is 17 residues. Germline trimming cut 6 bases from V and 2 bases from J; bases unmatched to any gene: 11. Germline CDR1 reads KGHSH; CDR2 reads LQKENI. CDR3 DNA sequence: TGTGCCAGCTCGCAAATACAGGGGGCGCCGGGCAATCAGCCCCAGCATTTT. This gives the protein CASSQIQGAPGNQPQHF.

A single count supports this clone. The J gene is TRBJ1-3, the V gene TRBV2; no definite D call. The CDR3 extends over 16 amino acids. V lost 3 bases and J 0 bases, leaving 12 bases between the germline ends. Germline V gene lookup returns CDR1 SNHLY and CDR2 FYNNEI. The CDR3 nucleotides read TGTGCCAGCAGTGAGGTCGGTGGTATCTCTGGAAACACCATATATTTT. Translating it yields CASSEVGGISGNTIYF.

V is TRBV7-2 and J is TRBJ2-2, with no clear D. Trimming took off 5 bases at V and 3 bases at J, with 16 bases between the two ends. Germline V gene data show CDR1 as SGHTA and CDR2 as FQGNSA. This CDR3 comprises 16 residues. The CDR3 spells CASSEKLPRYTGELFF. The CDR3 nucleotides read TGTGCCAGCAGCGAGAAACTTCCACGTTACACCGGGGAGCTGTTTTTT.

The chain links TRBV25-1 to TRBJ1-6; D possibly corresponds to TRBD1 (6 bases). Germline CDR1 is MGHDK and CDR2 is SYGVNS. V was shortened by 5 bases and J by 7 bases, with 9 bases between the two germline ends. This CDR3 contains 13 residues. The CDR3, as DNA: TGTGCCAGCAGTACCACAGGGAATTCACCCCTCCACTTT. As protein: CASSTTGNSPLHF.

The J gene is TRBJ2-5, the V gene TRBV6-5, with TRBD2 identical over 7 bases. The ends lost 6 bases at V and 4 bases at J; junction bases unmatched: 11. In germline, CDR1 is MNHEY, CDR2 SVGAGI. The CDR3 has 15 amino acids. DNA for the CDR3: TGTGCCAGCAGCCAGAACCCGGGAGGTGTAGAGACCCAGTACTTC. This codes for CASSQNPGGVETQYF.

This clone was counted a few times. V usage is TRBV5-1 and J usage is TRBJ1-6; 9 nucleotides match TRBD1. The CDR3 sequence is 15 residues long. The junction had 4 bases not matched to a gene; V was cut back by 0 bases and J by 9 bases. Germline CDR1 is SGHRS and CDR2 is YFSETQ. CDR3 sequence (DNA): TGCGCCAGCAGCTTGGATCGGGACAGGGCTTCACCCCTCCACTTT. This translates into CASSLDRDRASPLHF.

The chain carries TRBV30 and TRBJ1-5; D ambiguous. Trimming took 0 bases from V and 9 from J, leaving 9 bases between them. Germline CDR1 is GTSNPN and CDR2 is SVGIG (reference sequence). This CDR3 is 12 amino acids long. Here the CDR3 reads CAWSVPGRPQHF. Written as DNA, the CDR3 is TGTGCCTGGAGTGTACCCGGGAGGCCCCAGCATTTT.

The chain uses TRBV27 and TRBJ2-2, with D possibly TRBD1 on 6 matching bases. V shed 2 bases and J shed 4 bases, with 14 bases lying between them. Germline V gene data show CDR1 as MNHEY and CDR2 as SMNVEV (reference sequence). The CDR3 covers 16 residues. CDR3 sequence (DNA): TGTGCCAGCAGTTTAAAAGGGGACATTAGCACCGGGGAGCTGTTTTTT. This codes for CASSLKGDISTGELFF.

The chain has TRBV19 and TRBJ2-2; 7 bases line up with TRBD2. Trimming took 1 base from V and 6 from J; bases not matched to a gene: 23. Per germline, CDR1 LNHDA and CDR2 SQIVND (reference sequence). The CDR3 extends over 21 amino acids. CDR3 amino acids: CASSIALAVLAETPDAGELFF. The CDR3 DNA reads TGTGCCAGTAGTATAGCCCTCGCGGTTCTAGCGGAAACGCCAGATGCCGGGGAGCTGTTTTTT.

The V call is TRBV24-1, the J call TRBJ1-1; 8 bases match TRBD1. The CDR3 extends over 13 amino acids. Per the germline V gene, CDR1 is KGHDR and CDR2 is SFDVKD. V lost 4 bases to trimming and J lost 5 bases; unmatched junction nucleotides: 2. CDR3 residues: CATSDRQGTEAFF. CDR3 nucleotides: TGTGCCACCAGTGACCGACAGGGGACTGAAGCTTTCTTT.

This chain connects TRBV2 to TRBJ2-7; TRBD1 matches at 10 bases. Trimming at V came to 6 bases and at J to 6 bases, leaving 14 bases not matched to a gene. The CDR3 covers 16 residues. The germline CDR1 and CDR2 sequences are SNHLY and FYNNEI. CDR3 DNA: TGTGCCAGCAGCGACGAGGTCGGGACAGGGGACTTCGAGCAGTACTTC. Translating gives CASSDEVGTGDFEQYF.

This chain joins TRBV10-2 and TRBJ1-5; D is possibly TRBD1 (5 bases). CDR3 size: 15 residues. V dropped 1 base and J dropped 4 bases, with 11 bases sitting between them. Germline CDR1 WSHSY, CDR2 SAAADI. CDR3 in DNA: TGCGCCAGCAGTGAGTTCAGGGTAGGGAATCAGCCCCAGCATTTT. It encodes CASSEFRVGNQPQHF.

V is TRBV13 and J is TRBJ2-5; D may be TRBD2 (5 bases). The CDR3 totals 14 residues. Looked up from germline, CDR1 is PRHDT and CDR2 is FYEKMQ (reference sequence). Trimming took 5 bases from V and 5 from J, leaving 15 bases between them. The CDR3: CASSHLSRGETQYF. The CDR3 DNA reads as TGTGCCAGCAGCCACCTTAGCCGCGGGGAGACCCAGTACTTC.

This clone was detected once. Here the CDR3 DNA reads TGTGCCACCAGCAGAGTCAGACTAGCTGCAGATACGCAGTATTTT. This translates into CATSRVRLAADTQYF. The chain uses TRBV15 and TRBJ2-3, with TRBD2 matching 7 bases. Germline-derived CDR1 and CDR2 are LNHNV and YYDKDF (reference sequence). V shed 1 base, J shed 4 bases, and the junction held 5 bases outside the gene matches. CDR3 length: 15 amino acids.

A note on this clone: The same CDR3 also results from other DNA sequences found in this sample. This chain uses TRBV3-1 (or the pseudogene TRBV3-2) with TRBJ1-1; 7 bases map to TRBD1. The ends lost 1 base at V and 8 bases at J; junction bases unmatched: 4. Per the germline V gene, CDR1 is LGHDT and CDR2 is YNNKEL (reference sequence). The CDR3 contains 13 residues. The CDR3 here is CASSQVGGQEAFF. CDR3 coding DNA: TGTGCCAGCAGCCAAGTTGGGGGACAGGAAGCTTTCTTT.

This clone was seen once. The gene calls are TRBV5-8 and TRBJ2-7, with D perhaps TRBD2 (6 bases). Germline V gives CDR1 SGHTS, CDR2 YDEGEE. The CDR3 runs 15 residues. V was clipped by 0 bases and J by 3 bases, with 13 bases between them. The CDR3 region has the DNA TGTGCCAGCAGCTTGGTGGTAGCGGTGAGCTACGAGCAGTACTTC. Residues: CASSLVVAVSYEQYF.

The rearrangement links TRBV24-1 to TRBJ2-6; D ambiguous. Trimming shortened V by 4 bases and J by 0 bases, and 12 bases separated the two germline ends. Germline CDR1 KGHDR, CDR2 SFDVKD. CDR3 length: 17 residues. The CDR3 DNA reads as TGTGCCACCAGTGAATACGACTCCTACTCTGGGGCCAACGTCCTGACTTTC. Its translation: CATSEYDSYSGANVLTF.